The entry below describes one TCR beta chain. Its binding antigen is unknown. No much larger clone is present one base from it, and per-base qualities are unavailable. The cohort was made up of 500 to 800 healthy bone marrow donors. Cohort members were all nominally healthy when sampled, although unrecorded immune exposures were likely present. The donor tested CMV seronegative and was one of the 352 seronegative cohort members. Each donor provided a peripheral blood sample, and peripheral blood mononuclear cells were used for TCR beta sequencing. The Qiagen DNeasy Blood Extraction Kit was used to extract genomic DNA from the blood cell samples. The V and J ends are trimmed by 0 bases and 7 bases, leaving 17 bases between them. The CDR3 spans 15 residues, from the cysteine through the phenylalanine. The entry retains the CDR3 DNA only, 45 bases that are in frame from base 1. For CDR1 and CDR2, the germline V gene (reference sequence) lists GTSNPN and SVGIG.

The method behind the library was the immunoSEQ multiplex PCR assay. For the multiplex PCR, a mixture combining 60 forward primers for TCR Vbeta segments and 13 reverse primers for TCR Jbeta segments was used. The CDR3 region of rearranged TCR beta genes was amplified from genomic DNA with a multiplex PCR assay. The amplified TCR beta libraries were sequenced on the Illumina HiSeq System as 87-base-pair reads. The original pipeline was this. A later analysis counted tens of millions of unique TCR beta chains across the 650 to 800 repertoires, and around 9.9 million of these chains were shared by at least two donors. To remove PCR and sequencing errors, raw reads were error-corrected and collapsed into unique sequences using a nearest-neighbor algorithm that merged closely related sequences. Alignment of CDR3 sequences to IMGT reference sequences was used to assign V, D and J gene segments. Each retained sequence needed at least a six-nucleotide match to both a V gene segment and a J gene segment. A rearrangement counted as productive if the CDR3 had no stop codons and remained in frame with V and J, and every other rearrangement counted as non-productive. CDR3 was defined by IMGT convention, running from the second conserved V-encoded cysteine to the conserved J-encoded phenylalanine. In an earlier analysis of roughly 580 of the donors, sequences lacking an unambiguous match to a single V gene segment were excluded. An earlier analysis of 587 of the donors classified V segments as functional when productive rearrangements were above 56.7% and as segregating when the standard deviation between donors was above 5%. A statistical classification framework was developed to diagnose cytomegalovirus status using the catalog of TCR beta chain sequences. A later analysis assigned V and J genes by comparing TCR nucleotide sequences with IMGT/GENE-DB human TR gene sequences. The TCRdist pipeline was used in a later analysis to assign CDR3 sequences and most-parsimonious VDJ recombination scenarios. A later analysis defined each TCR beta chain by its CDR3 amino acid sequence plus V-gene family, and excluded reads lacking a unique V-gene family. To address suspected cross-contamination and a sequencing artifact, a later analysis removed 550 to 750 highly shared, low-generation-probability nucleotide sequences. For each public chain, a later analysis derived a clonal expansion index from normalized ranks of inferred template counts within each repertoire. In a later analysis, generation probabilities were computed using a VDJ recombination model fitted to out-of-frame rearrangements, and the results were checked against IGoR. In a later analysis, TCR-TCR, TCR-HLA and TCR-CMV co-occurrence was scored with hypergeometric tests, and a repertoire-size bias correction was applied to TCR pairs. A later analysis estimated false discovery rates by permuting HLA or CMV assignments 20 times. In a later analysis, co-occurring TCRs were grouped with DBSCAN, and TCRdist sequence similarity was added when clustering was performed within HLA-allele-positive subsets. For co-occurrence clustering, repertoires with fewer than 30,000 or more than 120,000 public chains were excluded, along with a handful of repertoires with anomalous nucleotide sharing. The table was pulled from immuneACCESS by TCRdb, which kept in-frame rearrangements only. Such tables lose some clones; where checked, under half of the loss comes from unresolved V genes, and the rest has no known cause. The V and J calls and the clone size are those of that table, but D and trimming were determined from the DNA. The sample table holds around 67,000 clones, of which roughly 66% were seen once. The ten most abundant clones make up around 3.1% of the sample.

This sample is drawn from a study of cytomegalovirus exposure and HLA in healthy donors (dated by TCRdb to 2016 to 2017). General notes on the study: In an earlier analysis of roughly 500 of the donors, approximately 260 Gb of sequence data and 117 million unique TCR beta sequences from roughly 200 million T cells were reported. In addition to the first cohort of 650 to 750 subjects, a separate validation cohort of over 90 different subjects was used. In a later analysis, previously published TCR beta repertoires from roughly 710 donors were re-analyzed and high-resolution HLA genotyping was added so that TCR occurrence patterns could be studied. In an earlier analysis of 550 to 700 of the donors, high-throughput TCR beta sequencing was used to judge whether each TCR beta V gene segment behaved as functional or pseudogenic. Every discovery cohort repertoire had been produced on one sequencing platform. Because of strong linkage in the cohort, roughly five DR-DQ haplotypes were treated as single units for association and clustering. Of the roughly 400 genotyped donors, approximately 81% were placed in the genetic ancestry cluster associated with self-reported Caucasian donors. To predict cytomegalovirus infection status, the study combined high-throughput TCR immunosequencing, statistical association of individual TCRs with disease status, and machine learning. A later genetic analysis used genome-wide SNP genotypes for about three fifths of the roughly 700 donors, treating that subset as a discovery cohort. The later analysis used no new phenotypic data to find candidate immune exposures, relying instead on TCR beta sequences and their occurrence across donors. Both class I and class II loci were covered by HLA typing, at four-digit resolution. Approximately 300 gigabases of sequencing data and approximately 80 million unique TCR sequences were included in an early release covering around 600 HLA-typed donors. Using immunosequencing, the study profiled T cell repertoires from about 610 subjects and related those repertoires to cytomegalovirus serostatus. The study was designed to test whether signatures of past pathogen exposure could be identified by cataloging public T cell receptors. Among some 400 genotyped donors of the cohort, an average of about 240,000 unique TCR beta nucleotide sequences was sequenced per donor, of which about 19% were non-productive. Donor age, sex, ethnicity and CMV serostatus were compiled alongside the repertoire data. Typing coverage varied by locus: about 629-640 donors for A, B, C, DRB1 and DQB1; about 520 for DQA1; about 570 for DPA1; 400 to 480 for DPB1. The study at large found these results: When HLA alleles, especially DR and DQ, strongly co-occurred, attributing TCR associations to individual alleles was difficult. In an earlier analysis of a few hundred of the donors, most TCR beta V segments were observed in productive rearrangements about 90% or about 30% of the time, broadly matching IMGT annotations. In this cohort, only TCR beta chains were sequenced, and detectable features were limited by the absence of alpha or paired-chain data. Because some donors lacked HLA typing at each locus, the association tests relied only on the typed subset. Immune exposure information for the cohort was limited to CMV serostatus. The authors suggested that the approach could potentially be generalized to other disease states and immunological phenotypes. Because counts were too low, fewer than 20 rarely observed V segments, including chromosome 9 orphons, were excluded from the earlier analysis of under 650 of the donors. An association between a missense DCLRE1C variant and V-gene and J-gene trimming of TCR beta chains was found in a later genetic analysis and replicated in an independent cohort. Specific HLA alleles were associated with 15,000 to 20,000 TCR beta sequences at a false discovery rate of 0.05 in a later analysis. According to a later analysis, parvovirus B19, influenza, CMV and Epstein-Barr virus appeared linked to several top co-occurrence clusters. Some IMGT-functional V segments, including TRBV6-2 and TRBV6-3, could not be distinguished by the 87-base-pair reads and were therefore excluded. Linkage disequilibrium might explain the correlated functional status among segregating V segments, but an unknown experimental factor could not be excluded. A total of about 150 TCR beta chains were listed by the study as associated with cytomegalovirus. A later genetic analysis reported fewer N-insertions in productive TCRs among donors in an Asian-associated ancestry cluster than the roughly 720-donor mean. In a later analysis, the rate of TCR association differed among HLA loci, with DRB1 alleles having the most associated TCRs and HLA-C alleles having the fewest. Roughly uniform sequencing depth across donors was assumed in presence/absence analyses, although this assumption may not hold. A later analysis found that HLA-associated TCR beta chains were more clonally expanded and had lower generation probabilities than equally common non-associated chains. Most CMV-associated TCR beta chains appeared to be HLA-restricted in a later analysis, and the HLA associations seemed to be driven largely by CMV exposure. Most TCR sequences were observed very rarely across donors, whereas some public TCRs were present in many individuals. A cluster of highly shared sequence variants was judged likely to be a technical artifact of the sequencing pipeline. The classifier was reported to diagnose cytomegalovirus status with high specificity and sensitivity in both the original cohort and the validation cohort. A further reported finding was that TCR beta sequences accurately predicted the HLA-A and HLA-B alleles for most subjects in the first cohort. Three of the identified cytomegalovirus-associated TCR beta chains were confirmed in vitro to be specific for cytomegalovirus antigens.

The sequence was collected from a woman aged 45-65 years in good health and CMV-seronegative. Recombination joined TRBV30 with TRBJ2-3; TRBD2 is a possible D gene, resting on 6 matching bases. Material: PBMCs. This receptor carries the CDR3 CAWSVGGVGGNTQYF. The sequenced DNA is TGTGCCTGGAGTGTGGGGGGAGTGGGGGGAAATACGCAGTATTTT.